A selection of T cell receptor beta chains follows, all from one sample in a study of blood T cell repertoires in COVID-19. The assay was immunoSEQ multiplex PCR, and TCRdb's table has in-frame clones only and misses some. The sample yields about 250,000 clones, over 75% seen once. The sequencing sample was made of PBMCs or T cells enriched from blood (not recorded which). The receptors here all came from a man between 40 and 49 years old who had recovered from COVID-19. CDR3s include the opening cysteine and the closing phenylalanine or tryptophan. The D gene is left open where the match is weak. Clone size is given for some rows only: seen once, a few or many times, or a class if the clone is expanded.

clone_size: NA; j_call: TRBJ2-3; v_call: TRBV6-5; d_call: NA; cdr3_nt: TGTGCCAGCAGTTTATACAGGACGAACACAGATACGCAGTATTTT; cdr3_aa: CASSLYRTNTDTQYF
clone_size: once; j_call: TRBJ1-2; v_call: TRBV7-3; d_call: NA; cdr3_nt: TGTGCCAGCAGCCTTACAGGAGACTATGGCTACACCTTC; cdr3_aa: CASSLTGDYGYTF
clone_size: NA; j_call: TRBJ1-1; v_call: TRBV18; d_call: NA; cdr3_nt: TGTGCCAGCTCACCACTGGCGGAGAACACTGAAGCTTTCTTT; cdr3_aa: CASSPLAENTEAFF
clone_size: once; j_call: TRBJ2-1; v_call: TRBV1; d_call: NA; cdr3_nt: TGCACCAGCAGCCAAGATCTTGGACAGACCAATGAGCAGTTCTTC; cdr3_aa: CTSSQDLGQTNEQFF
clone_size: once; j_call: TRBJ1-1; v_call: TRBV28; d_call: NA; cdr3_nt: TGTGCCAGCAGTGGGGCGATACCGAACACTGAAGCTTTCTTT; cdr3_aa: CASSGAIPNTEAFF
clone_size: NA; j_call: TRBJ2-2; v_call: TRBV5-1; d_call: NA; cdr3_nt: TGCGCCAGCAGCTCCGTCGAGGGTGTGGAGCTGTTTTTT; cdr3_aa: CASSSVEGVELFF
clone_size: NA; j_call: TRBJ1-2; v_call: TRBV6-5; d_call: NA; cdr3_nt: TGTGCCAGCAGTAACCTCCGCGGACAAACCTACACCTTC; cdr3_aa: CASSNLRGQTYTF
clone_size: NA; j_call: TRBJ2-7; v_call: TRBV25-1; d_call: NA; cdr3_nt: TGTGCCAGCAGTCGGGAGAACTACGAGCAGTACTTC; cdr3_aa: CASSRENYEQYF
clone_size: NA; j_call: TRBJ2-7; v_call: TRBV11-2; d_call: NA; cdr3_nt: TGTGCCAGCAGCTATGTAGACTACGAGCAGTACTTC; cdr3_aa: CASSYVDYEQYF
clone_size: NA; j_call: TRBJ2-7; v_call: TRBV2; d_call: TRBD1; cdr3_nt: TGTGCCAGCAGTTCCCTGGGACAGGGAGGTTCCGAGCAGTACTTC; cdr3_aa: CASSSLGQGGSEQYF
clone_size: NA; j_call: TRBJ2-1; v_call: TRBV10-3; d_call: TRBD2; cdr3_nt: TGTGCCACCACGGAGTCTAGCGGGGGGCCCCTCTACAATGAGCAGTTCTTC; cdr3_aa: CATTESSGGPLYNEQFF
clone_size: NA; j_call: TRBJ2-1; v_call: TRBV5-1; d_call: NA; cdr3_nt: TGCGCCAGCAGCTTGAACGGGAGAAAGCCCTACAATGAGCAGTTCTTC; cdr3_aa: CASSLNGRKPYNEQFF
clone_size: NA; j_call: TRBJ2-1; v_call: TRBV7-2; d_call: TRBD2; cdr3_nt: TGTGCCAGCAGCTTAATCCCAGGACTAGCGGGAGGGGGTGAGCAGTTCTTC; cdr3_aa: CASSLIPGLAGGGEQFF
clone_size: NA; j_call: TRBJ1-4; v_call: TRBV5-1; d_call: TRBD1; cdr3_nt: TGCGCCAGCAGCTCGGGACAGGGGCCAGGTGAAAAACTGTTTTTT; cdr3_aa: CASSSGQGPGEKLFF
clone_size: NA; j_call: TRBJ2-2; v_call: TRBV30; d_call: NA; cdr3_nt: TGTGCCTGGAGTGTTGGCAGGGTATTTACCGGGGAGCTGTTTTTT; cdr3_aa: CAWSVGRVFTGELFF
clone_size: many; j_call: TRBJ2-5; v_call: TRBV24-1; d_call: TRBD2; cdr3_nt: TGTGCCACCAGTGGGGGGACTAGCGGAGAGACCCAGTACTTC; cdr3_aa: CATSGGTSGETQYF
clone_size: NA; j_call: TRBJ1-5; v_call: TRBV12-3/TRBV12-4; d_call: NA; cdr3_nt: TGTGCCAGCAGTCGAGAAAGCAATCAGCCCCAGCATTTT; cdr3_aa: CASSRESNQPQHF
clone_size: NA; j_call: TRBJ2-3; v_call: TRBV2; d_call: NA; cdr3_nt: TGTGCCAGCAGTGAAGTCGAGCGGGTGAGGACAGATACGCAGTATTTT; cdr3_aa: CASSEVERVRTDTQYF
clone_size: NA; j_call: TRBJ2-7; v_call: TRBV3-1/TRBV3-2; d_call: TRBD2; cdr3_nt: TGTGCCAGCACCTTTAGCGGGAGAGTTATTTACGAGCAGTACTTC; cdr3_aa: CASTFSGRVIYEQYF
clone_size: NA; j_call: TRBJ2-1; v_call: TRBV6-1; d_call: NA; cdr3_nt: TGTGCCAGCAGTGAATATAACCTAGCTCACAATGAGCAGTTCTTC; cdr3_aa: CASSEYNLAHNEQFF
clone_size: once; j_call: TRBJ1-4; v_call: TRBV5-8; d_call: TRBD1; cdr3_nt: TGTGCCAGCAGCTTGGAGGGGGCCCTGGTAGAAAAACTGTTTTTT; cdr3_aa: CASSLEGALVEKLFF
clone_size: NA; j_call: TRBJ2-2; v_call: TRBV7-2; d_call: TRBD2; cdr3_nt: TGTGCCAGCAGCTTAGTACCCGGACTAGCGGAATCGAACACCGGGGAGCTGTTTTTT; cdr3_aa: CASSLVPGLAESNTGELFF
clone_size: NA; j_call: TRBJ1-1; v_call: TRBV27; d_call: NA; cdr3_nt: TGTGCCAGCAGTTTTATCGGTAACACTGAAGCTTTCTTT; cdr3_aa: CASSFIGNTEAFF
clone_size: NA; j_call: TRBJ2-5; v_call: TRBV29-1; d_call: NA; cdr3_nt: TGCAGCGTTGAAGATGGTACAGATCAAGAGACCCAGTACTTC; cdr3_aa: CSVEDGTDQETQYF
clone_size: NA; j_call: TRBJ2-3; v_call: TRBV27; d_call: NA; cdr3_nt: TGTGCCAGCAGTTTAAAGTCAGGGGGCACAGATACGCAGTATTTT; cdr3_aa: CASSLKSGGTDTQYF
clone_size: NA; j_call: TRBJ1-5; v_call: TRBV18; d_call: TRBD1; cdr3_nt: TGTGCCAGCTCACAACAGGGGGAACCTAGCAATCAGCCCCAGCATTTT; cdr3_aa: CASSQQGEPSNQPQHF
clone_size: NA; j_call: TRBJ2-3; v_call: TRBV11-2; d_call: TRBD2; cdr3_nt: TGTGCCAGCAGCTTAGATTCGGGCGGGAGGGGTCTAGATACGCAGTATTTT; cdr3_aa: CASSLDSGGRGLDTQYF
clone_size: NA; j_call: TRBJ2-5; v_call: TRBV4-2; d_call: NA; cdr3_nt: TGTGCCAGCAGCCCTTCGGACCAAGAGACCCAGTACTTC; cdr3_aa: CASSPSDQETQYF
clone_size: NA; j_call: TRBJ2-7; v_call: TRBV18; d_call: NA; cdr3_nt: TGTGCCAGCTCACCCCCGGGGGAAATTTACGAGCAGTACTTC; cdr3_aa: CASSPPGEIYEQYF
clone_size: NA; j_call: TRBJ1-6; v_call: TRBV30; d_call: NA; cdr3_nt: TGTGCCTGGAGTTCGGGGAATTCACCCCTCCACTTT; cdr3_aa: CAWSSGNSPLHF
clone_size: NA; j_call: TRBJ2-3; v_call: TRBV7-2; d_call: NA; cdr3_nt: TGTGCCAGCGGACCCACAGGGATGGGCACAGATACGCAGTATTTT; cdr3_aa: CASGPTGMGTDTQYF
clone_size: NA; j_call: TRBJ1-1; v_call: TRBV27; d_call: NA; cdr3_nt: TGTGCCAGCAGTTTAGCGGGGCCACCACTTAACACTGAAGCTTTCTTT; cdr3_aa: CASSLAGPPLNTEAFF
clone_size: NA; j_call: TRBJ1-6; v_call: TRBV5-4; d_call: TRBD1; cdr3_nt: TGTGCCAGCAGCGATGTCCGGGACAGTAATTCACCCCTCCACTTT; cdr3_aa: CASSDVRDSNSPLHF
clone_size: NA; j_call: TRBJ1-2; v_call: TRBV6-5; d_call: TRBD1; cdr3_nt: TGTGCCACCCACAGGGGGGGCGTGTGGGACTATGGCTACACCTTC; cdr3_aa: CATHRGGVWDYGYTF
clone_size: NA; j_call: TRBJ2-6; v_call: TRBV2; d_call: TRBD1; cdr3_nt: TGTGCCAGCAGTCCGACAGGGGGCGAAATGGCTGGGGCCAACGTCCTGACTTTC; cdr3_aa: CASSPTGGEMAGANVLTF
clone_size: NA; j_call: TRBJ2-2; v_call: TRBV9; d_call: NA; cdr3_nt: TGTGCCAGCAGCGGGCCCGGGGACACCGGGGAGCTGTTTTTT; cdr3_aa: CASSGPGDTGELFF
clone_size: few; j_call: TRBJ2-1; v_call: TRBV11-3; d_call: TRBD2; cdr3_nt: TGTGCCAGCAGCTTTAGCGGGGGGGCCCACAATGAGCAGTTCTTC; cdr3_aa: CASSFSGGAHNEQFF
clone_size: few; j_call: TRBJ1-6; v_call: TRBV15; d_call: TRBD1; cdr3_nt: TGTGCCACCAGCAGAGGACAGGGGAACTCACCCCTCCACTTT; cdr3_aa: CATSRGQGNSPLHF
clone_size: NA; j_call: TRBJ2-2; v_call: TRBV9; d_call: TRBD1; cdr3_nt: TGTGCCAGCAGCGTAGTTATAGGACAGGGGGACACCGGGGAGCTGTTTTTT; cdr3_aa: CASSVVIGQGDTGELFF
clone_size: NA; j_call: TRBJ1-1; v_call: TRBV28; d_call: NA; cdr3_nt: TGTGCCAGCAGTAATCGACAGGATGTGAACACTGAAGCTTTCTTT; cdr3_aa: CASSNRQDVNTEAFF
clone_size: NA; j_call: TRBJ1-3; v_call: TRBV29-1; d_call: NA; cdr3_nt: TGCAGCGTCGACGGACAGTCGGGGGGGAACACCATATATTTT; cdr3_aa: CSVDGQSGGNTIYF
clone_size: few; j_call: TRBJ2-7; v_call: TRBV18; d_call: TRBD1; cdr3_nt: TGTGCCAGCTCCCAAGGACAGGGCGTCGGCGAGCAGTACTTC; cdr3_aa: CASSQGQGVGEQYF
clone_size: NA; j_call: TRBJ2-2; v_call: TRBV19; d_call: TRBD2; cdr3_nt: TGTGCCAGTAGCTTAGCGGGAGGGCCTCCCGGGGAGCTGTTTTTT; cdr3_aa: CASSLAGGPPGELFF
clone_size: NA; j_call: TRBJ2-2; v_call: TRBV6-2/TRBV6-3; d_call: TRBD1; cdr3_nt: TGTGCCAGCAGCTCCGGACAGGGGTTCGACACCGGGGAGCTGTTTTTT; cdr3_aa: CASSSGQGFDTGELFF
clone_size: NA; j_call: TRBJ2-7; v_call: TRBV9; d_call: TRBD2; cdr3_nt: TGTGCCAGCAGCGTAGATGAGCGGGAGGGCCGCGAGCAGTACTTC; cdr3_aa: CASSVDEREGREQYF